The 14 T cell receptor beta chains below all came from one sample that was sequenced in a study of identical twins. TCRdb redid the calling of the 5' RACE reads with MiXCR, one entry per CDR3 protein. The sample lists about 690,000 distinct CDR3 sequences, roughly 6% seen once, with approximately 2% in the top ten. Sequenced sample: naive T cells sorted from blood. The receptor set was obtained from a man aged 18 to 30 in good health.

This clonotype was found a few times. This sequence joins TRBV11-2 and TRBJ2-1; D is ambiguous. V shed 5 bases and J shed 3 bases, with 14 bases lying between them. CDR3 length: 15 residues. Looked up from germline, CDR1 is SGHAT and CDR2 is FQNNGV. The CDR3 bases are TGTGCCAGCAGCCTTCCCTCGAGCCTCTACAATGAGCAGTTCTTC. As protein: CASSLPSSLYNEQFF. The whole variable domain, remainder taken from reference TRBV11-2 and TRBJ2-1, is EAGVAQSPRYKIIEKRQSVAFWCNPISGHATLYWYQQILGQGPKLLIQFQNNGVVDDSQLPKDRFSAERLKGVDSTLKIQPAKLEDSAVYLCASSLPSSLYNEQFFGPGTRLTVL.

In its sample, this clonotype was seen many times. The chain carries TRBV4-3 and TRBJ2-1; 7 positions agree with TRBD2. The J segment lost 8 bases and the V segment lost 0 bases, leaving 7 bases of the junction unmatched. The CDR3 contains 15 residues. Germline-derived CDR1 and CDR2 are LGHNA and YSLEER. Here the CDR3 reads CASSQEGGSTYEQFF. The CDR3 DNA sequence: TGCGCCAGCAGCCAAGAAGGCGGGAGTACGTATGAGCAGTTCTTC.

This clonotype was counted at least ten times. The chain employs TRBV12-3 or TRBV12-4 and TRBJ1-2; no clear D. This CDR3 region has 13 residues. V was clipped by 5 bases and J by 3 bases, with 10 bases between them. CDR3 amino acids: CASSGGRDYGYTF. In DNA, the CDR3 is TGTGCCAGCAGTGGCGGGAGGGACTATGGCTACACCTTC.

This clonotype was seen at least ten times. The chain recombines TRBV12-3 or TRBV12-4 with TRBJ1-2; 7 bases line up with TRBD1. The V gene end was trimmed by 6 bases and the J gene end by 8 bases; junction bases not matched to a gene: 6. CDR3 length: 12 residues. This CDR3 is CASSIQGNGYTF. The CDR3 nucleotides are TGTGCCAGCAGCATACAGGGGAACGGCTACACCTTC.

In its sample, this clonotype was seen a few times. The CDR3 loop reads CAISNGAGETQYF. CDR3 nucleotide sequence: TGTGCCATCAGCAACGGGGCGGGAGAGACCCAGTACTTC. The rearrangement links TRBV10-3 to TRBJ2-5; TRBD1 or TRBD2 may be the D gene (5 bases each). This CDR3 spans 13 amino acids. The V gene lost 6 bases and the J gene lost 4 bases, with 12 bases spanning the gap. Germline values: CDR1 ENHRY, CDR2 SYGVKD.

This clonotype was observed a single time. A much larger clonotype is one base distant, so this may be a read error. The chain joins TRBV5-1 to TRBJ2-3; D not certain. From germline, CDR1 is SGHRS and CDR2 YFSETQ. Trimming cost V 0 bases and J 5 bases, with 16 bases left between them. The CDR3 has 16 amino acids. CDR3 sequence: CASSLATAIPGDTQYF. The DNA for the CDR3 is TGCGCCAGCAGCTTGGCCACCGCAATTCCCGGAGATACGCAGTATTTT.

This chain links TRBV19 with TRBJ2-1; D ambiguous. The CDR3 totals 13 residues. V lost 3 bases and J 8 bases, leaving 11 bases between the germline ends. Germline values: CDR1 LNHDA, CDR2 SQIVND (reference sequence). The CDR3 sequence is CASSISFRDEQFF. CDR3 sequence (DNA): TGTGCCAGTAGTATTAGTTTCCGGGATGAGCAGTTCTTC.

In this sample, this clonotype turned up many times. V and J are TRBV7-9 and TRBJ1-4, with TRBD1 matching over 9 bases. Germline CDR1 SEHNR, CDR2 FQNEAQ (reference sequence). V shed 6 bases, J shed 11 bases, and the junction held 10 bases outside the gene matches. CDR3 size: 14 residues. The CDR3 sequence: CASSSGTGSWKLFF. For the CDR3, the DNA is TGTGCCAGCAGTTCCGGGACAGGGTCCTGGAAACTGTTTTTT.

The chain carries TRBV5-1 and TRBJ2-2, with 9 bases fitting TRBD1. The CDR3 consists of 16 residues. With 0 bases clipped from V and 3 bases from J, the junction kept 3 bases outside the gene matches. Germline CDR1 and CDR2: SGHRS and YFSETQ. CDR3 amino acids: CASSLVWTGDTGELFF. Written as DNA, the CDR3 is TGCGCCAGCAGCTTGGTGTGGACAGGGGACACCGGGGAGCTGTTTTTT.

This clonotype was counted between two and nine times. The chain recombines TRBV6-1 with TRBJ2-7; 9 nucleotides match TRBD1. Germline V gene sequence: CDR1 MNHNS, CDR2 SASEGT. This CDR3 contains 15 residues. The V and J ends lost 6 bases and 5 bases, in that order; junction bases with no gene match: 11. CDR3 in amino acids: CASSPQGQGSHEQYF. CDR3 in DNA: TGTGCCAGCAGCCCTCAGGGACAGGGTTCGCACGAGCAGTACTTC.

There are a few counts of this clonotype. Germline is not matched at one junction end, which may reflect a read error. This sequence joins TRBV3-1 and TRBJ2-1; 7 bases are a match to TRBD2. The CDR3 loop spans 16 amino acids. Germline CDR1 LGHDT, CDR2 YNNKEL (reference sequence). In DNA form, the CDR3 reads TGTGCCAGCAGCCAGGGGGGGGGAGCATCCTACAATGAGCAGTTCTTT. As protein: CASSQGGGASYNEQFF.

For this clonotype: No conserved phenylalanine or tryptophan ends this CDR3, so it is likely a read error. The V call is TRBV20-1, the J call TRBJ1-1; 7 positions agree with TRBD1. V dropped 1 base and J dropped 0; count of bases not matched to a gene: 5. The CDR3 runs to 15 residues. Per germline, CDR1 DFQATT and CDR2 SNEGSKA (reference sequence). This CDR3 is CSARVGGQMNTEAFC. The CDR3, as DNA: TGCAGTGCTAGAGTAGGGGGACAGATGAACACTGAAGCTTTCTGT.

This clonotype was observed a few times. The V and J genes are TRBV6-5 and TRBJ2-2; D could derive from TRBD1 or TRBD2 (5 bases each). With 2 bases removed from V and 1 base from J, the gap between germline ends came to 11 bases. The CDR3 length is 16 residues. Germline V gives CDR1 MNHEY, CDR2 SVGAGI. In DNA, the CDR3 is TGTGCCAGCAGTTACGCCGGGACGGTGAACACCGGGGAGCTGTTTTTT. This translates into CASSYAGTVNTGELFF.

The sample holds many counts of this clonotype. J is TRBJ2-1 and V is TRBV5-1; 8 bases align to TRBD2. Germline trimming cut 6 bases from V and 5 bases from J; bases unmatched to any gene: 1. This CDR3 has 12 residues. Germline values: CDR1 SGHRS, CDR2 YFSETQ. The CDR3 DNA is TGCGCCAGCACACTAGCGGACAATGAGCAGTTCTTC. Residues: CASTLADNEQFF.